A single sample is the source of the 18 T cell receptor beta chains below, sequenced in a study of T-cell reconstitution after alpha-beta-depleted transplantation in children. Preparing the TCRbeta library involved the use of unique molecular identifiers. TCRdb re-called the PCR reads through MiXCR, storing one row per CDR3 protein. The data contain fewer than 550,000 distinct CDR3 sequences, about 10% of them singletons. Sequencing was performed on PBMCs, taken before TCRalphabeta/CD19-depleted stem cell transplant. The receptors derive from a child under 10 years old with inherited bone marrow failure, due to receive a stem cell transplant.

Points on this clonotype: A much larger clone differs by one base, so this may be a read error. This rearrangement joins TRBV12-3 or TRBV12-4 to TRBJ2-6; a weak D match, TRBD1 (5 bases). The CDR3 loop spans 15 amino acids. The CDR3 reads CASSTWSSGADVLTF. The CDR3 DNA reads TGTGCCAGCAGCACCTGGAGCTCTGGGGCCGACGTCCTGACTTTC.

V gene TRBV28 combines with J gene TRBJ2-1; 14 bases agree with TRBD2. V dropped 8 bases and J dropped 7; count of bases not matched to a gene: 7. Per the germline V gene, CDR1 is MDHEN and CDR2 is SYDVKM. The CDR3 sequence is 15 residues long. This CDR3 reads CASLTSGRAENEQFF. The CDR3 DNA reads TGTGCCAGCTTGACTAGCGGGAGGGCCGAGAATGAGCAGTTCTTC. The full variable domain, with the rest looked up from reference TRBV28 and TRBJ2-1, is DVKVTQSSRYLVKRTGEKVFLECVQDMDHENMFWYRQDPGLGLRLIYFSYDVKMKEKGDIPEGYSVSREKKERFSLILESASTNQTSMYLCASLTSGRAENEQFFGPGTRLTVL.

This clonotype was picked up a small number of times. The CDR3, as DNA: TGTGCCAGCAGGAGACTAGCGGGAGCCTCCAGCAATGAGCAGTTCTTC. Its translation is CASRRLAGASSNEQFF. This sequence joins TRBV2 and TRBJ2-1, with TRBD2 identical over 12 bases. This CDR3 contains 16 residues. Germline V CDR1 and CDR2: SNHLY, FYNNEI. The junction had 9 bases not matched to a gene; V was cut back by 6 bases and J by 6 bases.

There are many counts of this clonotype. The chain joins TRBV4-2 to TRBJ2-7, with 12 bases lining up with TRBD2. Germline V gene data show CDR1 as LGHNA and CDR2 as YNFKEQ. The CDR3 is made up of 16 amino acids. J gave up 3 bases and V 4 bases, and 7 bases lay outside the gene matches. The DNA of the CDR3 is TGTGCCAGCAGCCTCTTCCCTAGCGGGGGGGACTACGAGCAGTACTTC. This gives the protein CASSLFPSGGDYEQYF.

Only a few counts were recorded for this clonotype. This chain joins TRBV29-1 and TRBJ2-3; TRBD2 might be the D (6 bases). Germline assignment: CDR1 SQVTM and CDR2 ANQGSEA. The CDR3 consists of 17 residues. Trimming took off 0 bases at V and 0 bases at J, with 16 bases between the two ends. CDR3 sequence (DNA): TGCAGCGTTGAAGATCTGTCGCGGGACCTTAGCACAGATACGCAGTATTTT. Translation gives CSVEDLSRDLSTDTQYF.

Note on this clonotype: This could be a read error, since a much larger clone is one nucleotide away. The gene calls are TRBV7-2 and TRBJ2-3; D perhaps matches TRBD2 (5 bases). Germline V gene sequence: CDR1 SGHTA, CDR2 FQGNSA. This CDR3 is 14 amino acids long. V dropped 10 bases and J dropped 3 bases, with 17 bases sitting between them. CDR3 DNA: TGTGCCAACACCCAGCGTGGGAGTACAGATACGCAGTATTTT. Amino acid sequence: CANTQRGSTDTQYF.

In its sample, this clonotype was seen many times. The chain joins TRBV18 to TRBJ2-1; D gene unclear. Germline lookup yields CDR1 KGHSH and CDR2 LQKENI. The V gene lost 3 bases and the J gene lost 0 bases, with 12 bases spanning the gap. This CDR3 contains 16 residues. The CDR3 sequence: CASSPRRRDSYNEQFF. In nucleotides, the CDR3 is TGTGCCAGCTCACCTCGGCGGAGAGACTCCTACAATGAGCAGTTCTTC.

The table lists this clonotype with many counts. The chain uses TRBV28 and TRBJ2-3; the match to TRBD2 covers 8 bases. The CDR3 runs to 14 residues. Trimming took 6 bases from V and 4 from J; bases not matched to a gene: 6. Germline values: CDR1 MDHEN, CDR2 SYDVKM. In DNA, the CDR3 is TGTGCCAGCAGGGGGACTAGGTCCGCAGATACGCAGTATTTT. It specifies CASRGTRSADTQYF.

This clonotype has at least ten counts. The chain is built from TRBV11-2 and TRBJ1-1; D call uncertain. Germline CDR1 and CDR2: SGHAT and FQNNGV. V lost 6 bases to trimming and J lost 0 bases, with 5 bases between them. The CDR3 length is 12 residues. The CDR3 region is CASRFMNTEAFF. CDR3 coding DNA: TGTGCCAGCAGGTTTATGAACACTGAAGCTTTCTTT.

A word on this clonotype: One end of the junction fails to match germline, which may point to a read error. J is TRBJ2-1 and V is TRBV20-1; 12 bases line up with TRBD2. Germline-derived CDR1 and CDR2 are DFQATT and SNEGSKA (reference sequence). The CDR3 is made up of 17 amino acids. The CDR3 is CCARDSELAGGNNEQFF. The CDR3 nucleotides are TGCTGTGCTAGAGACTCCGAACTAGCGGGAGGTAACAATGAGCAGTTCTTC.

Ten or more counts support this clonotype. The chain links TRBV12-3 or TRBV12-4 to TRBJ2-1; D is ambiguous. V lost 6 bases, J lost 9 bases, and 15 bases lay in between. This CDR3 has 13 amino acids. The CDR3 DNA reads TGTGCCAGCAGCCCCCCTGCTTCGGCTGAGCAGTTCTTC. This sequence encodes CASSPPASAEQFF.

This chain uses TRBV7-9 with TRBJ2-7, with D perhaps matching TRBD1 (5 bases). This CDR3 comprises 15 residues. Trimming removed 4 bases from V and 5 bases from J, with 18 bases in between. Germline CDR1 is SEHNR and CDR2 is FQNEAQ (reference sequence). The CDR3 is CASSSVTGTVDEQYF. In DNA form, the CDR3 reads TGTGCCAGCAGCTCCGTTACAGGAACTGTAGACGAGCAGTACTTC.

Ten or more counts support this clonotype. J is TRBJ2-2 and V is TRBV11-3; a weak D match, TRBD2 (5 bases). Germline V CDR1 and CDR2: SGHNT, YENEEA. The CDR3 extends over 14 amino acids. Between the trimmed V and J ends, which lost 5 bases and 7 bases, there was a span of 14 bases. CDR3 nucleotides: TGTGCCAGCAGCCACCCCCGGGATTTCGGGGAGCTGTTTTTT. It yields the protein CASSHPRDFGELFF.

This clonotype has ten or more counts. The chain is built from TRBV27 and TRBJ2-1, with D perhaps being TRBD1 or TRBD2 (5 bases each). Between the trimmed V and J ends, which lost 7 bases and 0 bases, there was a span of 13 bases. From germline, CDR1 is MNHEY and CDR2 SMNVEV (reference sequence). The CDR3 loop spans 15 amino acids. CDR3 DNA: TGTGCCAGCAACTCGGGGACCAGCTCCTACAATGAGCAGTTCTTC. Translating it yields CASNSGTSSYNEQFF.

This chain uses TRBV7-2 with TRBJ1-2; no reliable D call. The ends were cut back, 2 bases at V and 6 bases at J, with 13 bases in the middle. Germline V lookup: CDR1 SGHTA, CDR2 FQGNSA. This CDR3 has 14 amino acids. The CDR3: CASSLRGGPNGYTF. CDR3 sequence (DNA): TGTGCCAGCAGCTTACGCGGCGGGCCCAATGGCTACACCTTC.

There are many counts of this clonotype. The chain couples TRBV12-3 or TRBV12-4 to TRBJ2-1; 13 nucleotides align to TRBD2. Germline trimming cut 5 bases from V and 5 bases from J; bases unmatched to any gene: 9. This CDR3 contains 17 residues. The CDR3 bases are TGTGCCAGCAGTCTTCAACTAGCGGGAGGGCCGGACAATGAGCAGTTCTTC. Residues: CASSLQLAGGPDNEQFF.

This clonotype was recorded many times. The chain links TRBV29-1 to TRBJ1-4; D call uncertain. The V gene lost 6 bases and the J gene lost 6 bases, with 8 bases spanning the gap. Germline V gene data show CDR1 as SQVTM and CDR2 as ANQGSEA. The CDR3 is 11 amino acids. In DNA, the CDR3 is TGCAGCGTACGCGATTATGAAAAACTGTTTTTT. The encoded protein is CSVRDYEKLFF.

In the case of this clonotype: Possible read error: a much larger clone is one base away. This chain uses TRBV29-1 with TRBJ1-3; a possible D gene is TRBD1 (6 bases). The CDR3 has 13 residues. Germline V gene sequence: CDR1 SQVTM, CDR2 ANQGSEA. CDR3 sequence: CSATGMAGNTIDF. The DNA for the CDR3 is TGCAGCGCTACAGGGATGGCTGGAAACACCATAGATTTT.